These 26 T cell receptor beta chains share one sample of origin, sequenced in a study of blood T cell repertoires in COVID-19. Data came from immunoSEQ multiplex PCR; TCRdb stores just in-frame clones and leaves some out. The data show roughly 110,000 clones, 84% seen once. Specimen: peripheral blood. The receptor source for this set is a woman aged 55-70 years with acute or convalescent COVID-19.

This chain joins TRBV20-1 and TRBJ1-6; D unclear. This CDR3 is built from 14 residues. Germline V CDR1 and CDR2: DFQATT, SNEGSKA (reference sequence). Trimming left V 3 bases short and J 6 bases short, with 12 bases between. CDR3 region: CSASDPTANSPLHF. The DNA for the CDR3 is TGCAGTGCTAGTGACCCAACAGCTAATTCACCCCTCCACTTT.

This chain connects TRBV2 to TRBJ1-1; D is perhaps TRBD1 (5 bases). V dropped 5 bases and J dropped 5 bases, with 15 bases sitting between them. This CDR3 contains 14 residues. CDR1 and CDR2 from the germline V gene are SNHLY and FYNNEI. In nucleotides, the CDR3 is TGTGCCAGCAGTCTGGGGACGGGGGGGACTGAAGCTTTCTTT. Its protein product is CASSLGTGGTEAFF.

This clone was detected a few times. The V gene is TRBV18, the J gene TRBJ2-7, with D maybe TRBD1 (5 bases). V lost 1 base to trimming and J lost 6 bases, with 13 bases between them. The CDR3 is 14 amino acids. Per the germline V gene, CDR1 is KGHSH and CDR2 is LQKENI. The CDR3 DNA sequence: TGTGCCAGCTCACCACGCCCCAGGGCAGGCGAGCAGTACTTC. Translated, it gives CASSPRPRAGEQYF.

The chain carries TRBV7-9 and TRBJ1-2; 7 positions agree with TRBD1. Trimming took 1 base from V and 8 from J; bases not matched to a gene: 10. The CDR3 runs to 15 residues. The V gene's germline CDR1 is SEHNR and CDR2 FQNEAQ (reference sequence). The CDR3 nucleotides read TGTGCCAGCAGCTTAGGTGACAGGGAGTATGGAGGCTACACCTTC. It translates to CASSLGDREYGGYTF.

The chain couples TRBV12-1 to TRBJ2-2; the listed D gene, TRBD2, was not tested against the DNA. TRBV12-1 is assigned pseudogene status. The length of the CDR3 is 17 residues. The CDR3 loop is CASSLVEREVDTGELFF. The CDR3 bases are TGTGCCAGCAGCCTAGTAGAGCGGGAGGTCGACACCGGGGAGCTGTTTTTT.

This rearrangement joins TRBV5-4 to TRBJ2-5, with D possibly being TRBD2 (6 bases). CDR1 SGHNT and CDR2 YYREEE come from the germline V gene (reference sequence). CDR3 size: 14 residues. V lost 0 bases to trimming and J lost 3 bases, with 9 bases between them. CDR3 sequence: CASSLVSGEETQYF. The CDR3 DNA sequence: TGTGCCAGCAGCTTGGTTAGCGGTGAAGAGACCCAGTACTTC.

This clone was counted a few times. The chain employs TRBV20-1 and TRBJ2-3; possible D gene TRBD2, 6 bases. Germline CDR1 is DFQATT and CDR2 is SNEGSKA (reference sequence). CDR3 size: 14 residues. Trimming shortened V by 3 bases and J by 1 base, and 11 bases separated the two germline ends. The CDR3 is CSASGIAGTDTQYF. CDR3 DNA: TGCAGTGCTAGTGGGATAGCGGGCACAGATACGCAGTATTTT.

The V call is TRBV5-5, the J call TRBJ1-2; D gene uncertain. Deletions cut 2 bases from V and 2 bases from J, with 13 bases between. The germline V gene encodes CDR1 SGHKS and CDR2 YYEKEE (reference sequence). This CDR3 spans 15 amino acids. The CDR3 spells CASSFYLTENYGYTF. The CDR3 DNA reads as TGTGCCAGCAGCTTCTACCTGACGGAGAACTATGGCTACACCTTC. Drawing the rest from reference TRBV5-5 and TRBJ1-2, the complete variable domain is DAGVTQSPTHLIKTRGQQVTLRCSPISGHKSVSWYQQVLGQGPQFIFQYYEKEERGRGNFPDRFSARQFPNYSSELNVNALLLGDSALYLCASSFYLTENYGYTFGSGTRLTVV.

This chain joins TRBV11-2 and TRBJ1-1; the D gene is possibly TRBD1 (5 bases). The CDR3 is 13 amino acids. Germline V lookup: CDR1 SGHAT, CDR2 FQNNGV. V was shortened by 6 bases and J by 5 bases, with 13 bases between the two germline ends. The CDR3 region has the DNA TGTGCCAGCAGACCCTTAAGGGGAACTGAAGCTTTCTTT. Amino acids: CASRPLRGTEAFF.

J is TRBJ1-1 and V is TRBV15; 7 positions match TRBD1. The CDR3 covers 14 residues. V lost 5 bases and J lost 2; bases outside the gene matches: 5. Looked up from germline, CDR1 is LNHNV and CDR2 is YYDKDF (reference sequence). This CDR3 reads CATSVGTANTEAFF. In nucleotides, the CDR3 is TGTGCCACCAGCGTTGGGACAGCTAACACTGAAGCTTTCTTT.

This CDR3 reads CAWSVYSQPQHF. CDR3 sequence (DNA): TGTGCCTGGAGTGTTTACTCGCAGCCCCAGCATTTT. The chain recombines TRBV30 with TRBJ1-5; D unresolved. The CDR3 extends over 12 amino acids. V dropped 0 bases and J dropped 7 bases, with 7 bases sitting between them. Germline assignment: CDR1 GTSNPN and CDR2 SVGIG (reference sequence).

The chain uses TRBV19 and TRBJ2-5; TRBD2 might be the D (6 bases). The CDR3 extends over 13 amino acids. Germline CDR1 is LNHDA and CDR2 is SQIVND (reference sequence). V was shortened by 7 bases and J by 5 bases, with 14 bases between the two germline ends. CDR3 in amino acids: CASTHGEAETQYF. CDR3 DNA sequence: TGTGCCAGTACCCATGGGGAGGCTGAGACCCAGTACTTC.

For this clone: The sample has other DNA sequences that encode this CDR3 too. This chain connects TRBV18 to TRBJ2-3; TRBD2 matches at 8 bases. V lost 6 bases and J lost 0; bases outside the gene matches: 5. Germline CDR1 is KGHSH and CDR2 is LQKENI. This CDR3 contains 15 residues. CDR3 in amino acids: CASSPPSGSTDTQYF. The CDR3, as DNA: TGTGCCAGCTCGCCTCCTAGCGGGAGCACAGATACGCAGTATTTT.

The chain uses TRBV12-2 and TRBJ2-3; no DNA check was done on the table's D call, TRBD1. TRBV12-2 is a pseudogene locus. This CDR3 contains 15 residues. CDR3: CASLQGPCTADTQYF. The CDR3 nucleotides read TGTGCAAGCCTACAGGGTCCGTGCACCGCAGATACGCAGTATTTT.

The chain has TRBV2 and TRBJ2-3; 7 bases agree with TRBD1. There are 14 residues in the CDR3. Germline V gene sequence: CDR1 SNHLY, CDR2 FYNNEI. Trimming at V came to 7 bases and at J to 2 bases, leaving 6 bases not matched to a gene. DNA of the CDR3: TGTGCCAGCAAACGGACAGGATTCACAGATACGCAGTATTTT. It codes for CASKRTGFTDTQYF.

The rearrangement joins TRBV5-1 to TRBJ2-4; tentative D call: TRBD1 (6 bases). V lost 0 bases, J lost 3 bases, and 10 bases lay in between. The V gene's germline CDR1 is SGHRS and CDR2 YFSETQ. The CDR3 loop spans 15 amino acids. This chain's CDR3 is CASSLAGVDKNIQYF. The CDR3 DNA is TGCGCCAGCAGCTTGGCAGGGGTGGACAAAAACATTCAGTACTTC.

The chain has TRBV3-1 (or the pseudogene TRBV3-2) and TRBJ2-3, with 8 bases matching TRBD2. The V and J ends lost 1 base and 3 bases, in that order; junction bases with no gene match: 6. The CDR3 is 16 residues long. The germline CDR1 and CDR2 sequences are LGHDT and YNNKEL (reference sequence). CDR3 amino acids: CASSQGIQRETDTQYF. CDR3 DNA: TGTGCCAGCAGCCAAGGCATTCAGCGGGAGACAGATACGCAGTATTTT.

This clone was observed once. V and J are TRBV2 and TRBJ1-4, with D possibly TRBD1 on 6 matching bases. The CDR3 consists of 14 residues. Germline loops: CDR1 SNHLY, CDR2 FYNNEI. V was trimmed by 4 bases and J by 8 bases, leaving 14 bases between them. The CDR3 is CASSVQGMREKLFF. CDR3 DNA sequence: TGTGCCAGCAGTGTACAGGGTATGCGAGAAAAACTGTTTTTT.

The chain recombines TRBV19 with TRBJ1-4; D possibly corresponds to TRBD1 (5 bases). The CDR3 covers 18 residues. Germline CDR1 and CDR2: LNHDA and SQIVND (reference sequence). The V end was cut by 3 bases, the J end by 0 bases, with 17 bases between. CDR3 sequence reads: CASSIFAEGRSTNEKLFF. The CDR3, as DNA: TGTGCCAGTAGTATCTTCGCGGAGGGGCGATCAACTAATGAAAAACTGTTTTTT.

CDR3 amino acids: CASSYSGQGDQPQHF. For the CDR3, the DNA is TGTGCCAGCAGTTACTCGGGACAGGGAGATCAGCCCCAGCATTTT. The chain employs TRBV6-5 and TRBJ1-5, with 9 bases identical to TRBD1. The CDR3 contains 15 residues. V trimming: 0 bases; J trimming: 5 bases; junction bases outside the gene matches: 2. The germline V gene encodes CDR1 MNHEY and CDR2 SVGAGI.

The rearrangement uses TRBV3-1 (or the pseudogene TRBV3-2) and TRBJ2-7, with 8 bases identical to TRBD2. The CDR3 has 17 amino acids. V lost 1 base, J lost 0 bases, and 8 bases stayed unmatched. The germline gives CDR1 LGHDT, CDR2 YNNKEL (reference sequence). This CDR3 reads CASSQGNIAGFSYEQYF. CDR3 DNA sequence: TGTGCCAGCAGCCAAGGGAACATAGCGGGGTTCTCCTACGAGCAGTACTTC.

This clone was detected only once. The chain is built from TRBV7-2 and TRBJ2-2, with D hard to call. CDR1 SGHTA and CDR2 FQGNSA come from the germline V gene. V was cut by 6 bases and J by 5 bases, with 16 bases left in between. This CDR3 has 15 amino acids. Written as DNA, the CDR3 is TGTGCCAGCAGTTTAAGCGCCCGGGTTACCGGGGAGCTGTTTTTT. This gives the protein CASSLSARVTGELFF.

In DNA form, the CDR3 reads TGTGCCAGCAGTGAAGGGCCATACAATGAGCAGTTCTTC. This sequence encodes CASSEGPYNEQFF. This sequence joins TRBV2 and TRBJ2-1; D remains ambiguous. With 1 base removed from V and 4 bases from J, the gap between germline ends came to 5 bases. The CDR3 runs to 13 residues. The V gene's germline CDR1 is SNHLY and CDR2 FYNNEI.

The chain uses TRBV14 and TRBJ2-6; no clear D gene. Per germline, CDR1 SGHDN and CDR2 FVKESK. This CDR3 has 15 amino acids. V lost 2 bases and J 1 base, leaving 6 bases between the germline ends. CDR3 in DNA: TGTGCCAGCAGCCAATGGCCTTCTGGGGCCAACGTCCTGACTTTC. It specifies CASSQWPSGANVLTF.

The chain employs TRBV29-1 and TRBJ1-1; no clear D gene. This CDR3 region has 13 residues. Germline CDR1 reads SQVTM; CDR2 reads ANQGSEA. V was pared by 1 base and J by 3 bases, with 9 bases between. The DNA for the CDR3 is TGCAGCGTTGAAGTACAATTGGACACTGAAGCTTTCTTT. This codes for CSVEVQLDTEAFF.

This clone showed up just a few times. This chain links TRBV6-5 with TRBJ1-2, with D perhaps TRBD1 (5 bases). Germline assignment: CDR1 MNHEY and CDR2 SVGAGI. The CDR3 contains 15 residues. Trimming left V 4 bases short and J 1 base short, with 13 bases between. The CDR3 here is CASSSTRDFNYGYTF. The CDR3 DNA follows: TGTGCCAGCAGTTCGACGAGGGACTTTAACTATGGCTACACCTTC.